These T cell receptor beta chains were read from a single sample in a study of a mutant IDH1 vaccine in newly diagnosed glioma. No antigens are known for them. The table came from immunoSEQ multiplex PCR; TCRdb's copy has only in-frame clones and leaves some out. Of over 40,000 clones in the sample, under 90% were seen once. This sample comprised PBMCs, obtained from a glioma patient whose treatment included an IDH1 peptide vaccine. These receptors all come from a woman aged 40 to 55 with glioma. Some clones in this sample may be carry-over from other donors' samples. Both conserved end residues are part of each CDR3. A D gene is named only where the DNA matches it firmly.

>TRBJ2-3|TRBV6-5|TRBD2
CASSYIGGARTDTQYF
TGTGCCAGCAGTTACATCGGGGGGGCACGCACAGATACGCAGTATTTT
>TRBJ2-2|TRBV6-5|TRBD2
CASSLTSFTGELFF
TGTGCCAGCAGCTTGACTAGCTTCACCGGGGAGCTGTTTTTT
>TRBJ1-6|TRBV27|.
CASKRQDNSPLHF
TGTGCCAGTAAAAGACAGGACAATTCACCCCTCCACTTT
>TRBJ2-5|TRBV20-1|.
CSARLETQYF
TGCAGTGCTAGGCTGGAGACCCAGTACTTC
>TRBJ1-5|TRBV4-1|.
CASSARRVLDQPQHF
TGCGCCAGCAGCGCTCGCAGGGTTCTCGATCAGCCCCAGCATTTT
>TRBJ1-1|TRBV29-1|TRBD1
CSVDAAGGRNTEAFF
TGCAGCGTTGATGCCGCAGGGGGACGGAACACTGAAGCTTTCTTT
>TRBJ1-2|TRBV7-9|TRBD1
CASSSDRGANYGYTF
TGTGCCAGCAGCTCGGACAGGGGAGCTAACTATGGCTACACCTTC
>TRBJ2-7|TRBV15|.
CATSAIRVSGSYEQYF
TGTGCCACCAGCGCAATTAGAGTTTCAGGTTCCTACGAGCAGTACTTC
>TRBJ2-7|TRBV27|TRBD1
CASSARDSSYEQYF
TGTGCCAGCAGCGCCCGGGACAGCTCCTACGAGCAGTACTTC
>TRBJ2-3|TRBV2|TRBD2
CAIYVAGGSGTQYF
TGTGCCATCTACGTAGCGGGAGGATCGGGTACGCAGTATTTT
>TRBJ2-7|TRBV6-1|.
CASSEAYGGIDEQYF
TGTGCCAGCAGTGAAGCGTACGGGGGCATCGACGAGCAGTACTTC